This paragraph reports one TCR beta chain. Its antigen is not known. Distinct nucleotide sequences in the sample also encode this CDR3. This entry belongs to a study of shared clonotypes between healthy human individuals. Study as a whole: In total, the donors were two women and a few men aged 18 to 49. Overall study findings and caveats: Blood alone was sampled, and tissue repertoires likely differ. Generation probabilities were higher for clonotypes shared across all four sorted-subset donors than for unshared ones.

Assay used: immunoSEQ multiplex PCR; TCRdb lists only in-frame clones, some missing. The table records around 1,900,000 clones, approximately 92% of them present only once. Germline V gene sequence: CDR1 SEHNR, CDR2 FQNEAQ (reference sequence). The V gene end was trimmed by 5 bases and the J gene end by 1 base; junction bases not matched to a gene: 5. This CDR3 has 15 residues. The naive CD8 subset, CD45RO-negative cells positively selected for CCR7, excluded terminally differentiated effector memory CD45RA+ cells. The healthy adult donors were HIV-negative and reported no recent acute infections or vaccinations.

The sample taken for sequencing was naive CD8+ T cells from PBMCs. This sequence originates from a man between 18 and 29 years old in good health. Some clones in this sample may be carry-over from other donors' samples. V and J are TRBV7-9 and TRBJ2-1; 7 bases are shared with TRBD1. The CDR3 region is CASSPEGASYNEQFF. In nucleotides, the CDR3 is TGTGCCAGCAGCCCCGAGGGGGCTTCCTACAATGAGCAGTTCTTC.